The TCR beta chain described here comes from a study of identical twins. TCRdb ran MiXCR on the 5' RACE reads and lists one entry per CDR3 protein. The table shows a few hundred thousand distinct CDR3 sequences, with 9.6% occurring only once. This clonotype was seen repeatedly, ten times or more. Its antigen remains unidentified. Study-wide points: Out-of-frame sharing of TCR alpha in monozygotic twins was underestimated by models.

Germline CDR1 LGHDT, CDR2 YNNKEL (reference sequence). Deletions cut 5 bases from V and 5 bases from J, with 24 bases between. This CDR3 is built from 17 residues. In addition, the sample was reused for a study of yellow fever vaccine responses in identical twins.

The sequenced sample consisted of PBMCs. This clonotype was sampled from a woman in her late teens or twenties in good health. This chain links TRBV3-1 with TRBJ2-5; perhaps D is TRBD1 or TRBD2 (5 bases each). The CDR3 DNA sequence: TGTGCCAGCAGCTTCGGTCCGGGGCAGGGCGGTTTGGAGACCCAGTACTTC. Translation: CASSFGPGQGGLETQYF.